These 13 T cell receptor beta chains share one sample of origin, sequenced in a study of control samples from healthy donors and cancer patients. Clones were sequenced by immunoSEQ multiplex PCR, and TCRdb holds only the in-frame ones, with some missing. Of some 100,000 clones in the sample, roughly 89% were seen once. The sequencing sample was made of blood. The receptors were sampled from a woman between 50 and 59 years old in good health.

The chain is built from TRBV29-1 and TRBJ2-5; 14 nucleotides align to TRBD2. With V trimmed by 6 bases and J by 2 bases, 2 bases remained unmatched. The CDR3 totals 14 residues. In germline, CDR1 is SQVTM, CDR2 ANQGSEA. In DNA, the CDR3 is TGCAGCGTCGGACTAGCGGGGGGTCAAGAGACCCAGTACTTC. Protein sequence: CSVGLAGGQETQYF.

The chain carries TRBV29-1 and TRBJ2-3; 11 bases agree with TRBD2. V trimming: 5 bases; J trimming: 2 bases; junction bases outside the gene matches: 3. This CDR3 has 14 residues. The V gene's germline CDR1 is SQVTM and CDR2 ANQGSEA. As DNA, the CDR3 is TGCAGCGTTTCGGGACTAGCGGTCACAGATACGCAGTATTTT. Translating gives CSVSGLAVTDTQYF.

The V call is TRBV6-6, the J call TRBJ1-1, with a tentative D call TRBD1 (6 bases). Germline loops: CDR1 MNHNY, CDR2 SVGAGI (reference sequence). There are 13 residues in the CDR3. V was pared by 5 bases and J by 4 bases, with 11 bases between. The chain's CDR3 is CASSRGEVTEAFF. CDR3 coding DNA: TGTGCCAGCAGTAGGGGGGAGGTCACTGAAGCTTTCTTT.

The chain employs TRBV4-3 and TRBJ2-6; TRBD1 is a possible D gene (6 bases). Germline V lookup: CDR1 LGHNA, CDR2 YSLEER. The CDR3 is 19 amino acids. V was clipped by 0 bases and J by 0 bases, with 15 bases between them. DNA of the CDR3: TGCGCCAGCAGCCAAGATAGTGTAGGGACATTCTCTGGGGCCAACGTCCTGACTTTC. It yields the protein CASSQDSVGTFSGANVLTF.

The chain recombines TRBV12-3 or TRBV12-4 with TRBJ1-2, with TRBD1 matching over 7 bases. The V gene end was trimmed by 8 bases and the J gene end by 8 bases; junction bases not matched to a gene: 11. The CDR3 sequence is 13 residues long. The CDR3: CASGPDRAGGYTF. The CDR3, as DNA: TGTGCCAGCGGACCCGACAGGGCGGGGGGCTACACCTTC.

This chain links TRBV11-2 with TRBJ1-2; 8 bases are shared with TRBD1. J was trimmed by 8 bases and V by 4 bases; bases with no gene match: 6. Germline assignment: CDR1 SGHAT and CDR2 FQNNGV. This CDR3 spans 13 amino acids. The CDR3 reads CASSSGQGWGYTF. Written as DNA, the CDR3 is TGTGCCAGCAGCTCCGGACAGGGCTGGGGCTACACCTTC.

This sequence joins TRBV2 and TRBJ1-1; D might be TRBD1 (5 bases). Germline CDR1 is SNHLY and CDR2 is FYNNEI. V lost 3 bases and J lost 5, with 13 bases in between. The CDR3 has 14 residues. DNA for the CDR3: TGTGCCAGCAGTGATTGGGGCGGTCGGACTGAAGCTTTCTTT. This sequence encodes CASSDWGGRTEAFF.

The chain combines TRBV4-2 with TRBJ1-3; no firm D call. From germline, CDR1 is LGHNA and CDR2 YNFKEQ. This CDR3 is built from 15 residues. Trimming shortened V by 0 bases and J by 4 bases, and 10 bases separated the two germline ends. This CDR3 reads CASSQDVGRGNTIYF. CDR3 coding DNA: TGTGCCAGCAGCCAAGATGTCGGGAGGGGAAACACCATATATTTT.

The chain combines TRBV27 with TRBJ1-3, with unresolved D. V lost 9 bases and J lost 4, with 7 bases in between. The germline gives CDR1 MNHEY, CDR2 SMNVEV (reference sequence). This CDR3 has 11 amino acids. The CDR3: CARERGNTIYF. The DNA for the CDR3 is TGTGCCAGGGAACGCGGAAACACCATATATTTT.

This chain uses TRBV12-5 with TRBJ2-2; 12 bases agree with TRBD2. Unmatched junction bases numbered 6, after V lost 2 bases and J lost 2 bases. The CDR3 runs 18 residues. Germline V CDR1 and CDR2: LGHNT, FRNRAP. The CDR3, as DNA: TGTGCTAGTGGTTTGTCTCTAGCGGGAGGGCCTAACACCGGGGAGCTGTTTTTT. Translating it yields CASGLSLAGGPNTGELFF.

This clone showed up just a few times. The chain is built from TRBV15 and TRBJ1-2; no definite D call. Germline V gene lookup returns CDR1 LNHNV and CDR2 YYDKDF (reference sequence). The ends were cut back, 5 bases at V and 8 bases at J, with 12 bases in the middle. The CDR3 spans 12 residues. The CDR3 coding sequence is TGTGCCACCAGCCTGGGAGGGTACGGCTACACCTTC. It yields the protein CATSLGGYGYTF.

V gene TRBV7-9 combines with J gene TRBJ2-3; D is undetermined. Deletions cut 5 bases from V and 1 base from J, with 4 bases between. The CDR3 sequence is 12 residues long. CDR1 is SEHNR, CDR2 FQNEAQ, per germline (reference sequence). CDR3 bases: TGTGCCAGCAGCCCCCGCACAGATACGCAGTATTTT. It is translated as CASSPRTDTQYF.

The genes are TRBV4-1 and TRBJ2-3, with a possible D match to TRBD1 (6 bases). This CDR3 spans 16 amino acids. V lost 2 bases and J 2 bases, leaving 14 bases between the germline ends. CDR1 is MGHRA, CDR2 YSYEKL, per germline. The CDR3 protein is CASSQIVGALTDTQYF. The DNA of the CDR3 is TGCGCCAGCAGCCAAATAGTGGGGGCCCTCACAGATACGCAGTATTTT.